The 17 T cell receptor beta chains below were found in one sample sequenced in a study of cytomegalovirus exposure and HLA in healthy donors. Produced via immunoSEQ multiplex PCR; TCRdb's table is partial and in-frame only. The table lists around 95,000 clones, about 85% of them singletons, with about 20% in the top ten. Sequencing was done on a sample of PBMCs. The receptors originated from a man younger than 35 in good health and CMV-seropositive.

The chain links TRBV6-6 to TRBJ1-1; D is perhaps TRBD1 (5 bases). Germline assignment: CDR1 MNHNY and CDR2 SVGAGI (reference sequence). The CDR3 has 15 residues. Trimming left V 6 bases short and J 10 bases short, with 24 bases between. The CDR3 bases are TGTGCCAGCAGCAACCGGGGGATAGGGGTTTGGGGAGCTTTCTTT. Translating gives CASSNRGIGVWGAFF.

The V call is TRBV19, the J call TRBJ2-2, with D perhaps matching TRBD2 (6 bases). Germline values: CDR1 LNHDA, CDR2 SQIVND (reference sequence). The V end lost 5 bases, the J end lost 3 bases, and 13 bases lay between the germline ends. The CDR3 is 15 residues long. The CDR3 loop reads CASSVQWEDTGELFF. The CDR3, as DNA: TGTGCCAGTAGTGTCCAGTGGGAGGACACCGGGGAGCTGTTTTTT.

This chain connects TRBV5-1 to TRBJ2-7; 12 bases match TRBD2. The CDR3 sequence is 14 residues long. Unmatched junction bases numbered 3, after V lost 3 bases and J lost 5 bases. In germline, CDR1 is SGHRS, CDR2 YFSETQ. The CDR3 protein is CASSSSGRDHEQYF. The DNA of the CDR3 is TGCGCCAGCAGCTCTAGCGGGAGGGACCACGAGCAGTACTTC.

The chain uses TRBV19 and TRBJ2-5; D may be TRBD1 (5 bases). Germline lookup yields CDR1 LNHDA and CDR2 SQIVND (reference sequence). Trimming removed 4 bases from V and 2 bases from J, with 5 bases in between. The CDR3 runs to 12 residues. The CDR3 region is CASSRQQETQYF. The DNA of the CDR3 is TGTGCCAGTAGTAGACAGCAAGAGACCCAGTACTTC.

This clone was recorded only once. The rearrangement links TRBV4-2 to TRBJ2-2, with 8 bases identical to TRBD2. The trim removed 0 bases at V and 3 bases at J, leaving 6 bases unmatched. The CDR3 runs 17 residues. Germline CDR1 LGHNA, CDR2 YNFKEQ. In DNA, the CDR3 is TGTGCCAGCAGCCAAGATGCGGGAGGCGGCGACACCGGGGAGCTGTTTTTT. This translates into CASSQDAGGGDTGELFF.

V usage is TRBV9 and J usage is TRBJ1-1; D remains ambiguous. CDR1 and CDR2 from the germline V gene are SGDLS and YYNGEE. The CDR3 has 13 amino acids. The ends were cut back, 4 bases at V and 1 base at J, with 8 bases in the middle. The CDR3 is CASSFTWNTEAFF. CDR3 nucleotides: TGTGCCAGCAGCTTTACATGGAACACTGAAGCTTTCTTT.

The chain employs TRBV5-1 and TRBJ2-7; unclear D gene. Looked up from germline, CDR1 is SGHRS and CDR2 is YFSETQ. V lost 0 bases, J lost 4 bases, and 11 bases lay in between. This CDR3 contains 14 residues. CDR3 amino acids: CASSLGQPSYEQYF. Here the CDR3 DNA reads TGCGCCAGCAGCTTGGGGCAGCCTAGTTACGAGCAGTACTTC.

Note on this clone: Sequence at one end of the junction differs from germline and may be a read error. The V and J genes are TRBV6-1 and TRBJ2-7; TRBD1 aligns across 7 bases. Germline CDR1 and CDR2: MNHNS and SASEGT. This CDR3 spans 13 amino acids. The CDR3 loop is CASSERDSASVDF. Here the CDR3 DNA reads TGTGCCAGCAGTGAAAGGGACAGCGCTTCTGTGGACTTC.

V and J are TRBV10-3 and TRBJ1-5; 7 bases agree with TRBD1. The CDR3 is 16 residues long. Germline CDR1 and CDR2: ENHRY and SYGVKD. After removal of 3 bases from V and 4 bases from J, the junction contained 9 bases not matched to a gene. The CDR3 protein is CAISEGARGVNQPQHF. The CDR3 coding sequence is TGTGCCATCAGTGAAGGTGCCAGGGGGGTGAATCAGCCCCAGCATTTT.

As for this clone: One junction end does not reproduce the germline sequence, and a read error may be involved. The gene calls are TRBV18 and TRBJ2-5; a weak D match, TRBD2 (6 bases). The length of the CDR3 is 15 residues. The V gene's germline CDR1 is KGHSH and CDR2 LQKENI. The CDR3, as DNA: TGTGCCAGCTCCCCCACTTTAGCGGTTACATCAGAAGGACACTTC. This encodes CASSPTLAVTSEGHF.

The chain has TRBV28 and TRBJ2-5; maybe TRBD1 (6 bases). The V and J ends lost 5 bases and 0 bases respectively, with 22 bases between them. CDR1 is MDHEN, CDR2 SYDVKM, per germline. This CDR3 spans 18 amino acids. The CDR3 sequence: CASSPVSPGHVYQETQYF. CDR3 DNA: TGTGCCAGCAGTCCAGTAAGTCCGGGACATGTGTACCAAGAGACCCAGTACTTC.

The CDR3 reads CASSQGTGPITEAFF. As DNA, the CDR3 is TGTGCCAGCAGTCAGGGGACCGGCCCGATCACTGAAGCTTTCTTT. The V and J genes are TRBV6-6 and TRBJ1-1, with D perhaps matching TRBD1 (6 bases). Trimming stripped 5 bases from V and 4 bases from J, with 17 bases between. Germline V gene sequence: CDR1 MNHNY, CDR2 SVGAGI (reference sequence). This CDR3 contains 15 residues.

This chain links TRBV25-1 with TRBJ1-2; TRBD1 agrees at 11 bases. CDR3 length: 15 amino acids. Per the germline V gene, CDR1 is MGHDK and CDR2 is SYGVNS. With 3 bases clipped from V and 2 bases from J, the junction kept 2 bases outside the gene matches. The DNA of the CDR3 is TGTGCCAGCAGTGACCGGACAGGGGGCAACTATGGCTACACCTTC. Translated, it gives CASSDRTGGNYGYTF.

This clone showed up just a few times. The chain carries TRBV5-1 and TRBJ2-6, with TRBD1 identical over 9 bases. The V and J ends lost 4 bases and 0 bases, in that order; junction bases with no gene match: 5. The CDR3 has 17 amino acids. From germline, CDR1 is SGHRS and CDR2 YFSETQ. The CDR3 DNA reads TGCGCCAGCAGCCCGGGGACAGGGTACTCTGGGGCCAACGTCCTGACTTTC. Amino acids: CASSPGTGYSGANVLTF. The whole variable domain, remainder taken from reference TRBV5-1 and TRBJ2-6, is KAGVTQTPRYLIKTRGQQVTLSCSPISGHRSVSWYQQTPGQGLQFLFEYFSETQRNKGNFPGRFSGRQFSNSRSEMNVSTLELGDSALYLCASSPGTGYSGANVLTFGAGSRLTVL.

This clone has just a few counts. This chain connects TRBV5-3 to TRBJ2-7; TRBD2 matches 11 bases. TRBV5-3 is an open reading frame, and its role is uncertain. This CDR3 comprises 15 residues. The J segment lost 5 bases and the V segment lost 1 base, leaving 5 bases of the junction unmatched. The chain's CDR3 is CARSLTSGRFHEQYV. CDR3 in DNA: TGTGCCAGAAGCTTGACTAGCGGGAGATTCCACGAGCAGTACGTC.

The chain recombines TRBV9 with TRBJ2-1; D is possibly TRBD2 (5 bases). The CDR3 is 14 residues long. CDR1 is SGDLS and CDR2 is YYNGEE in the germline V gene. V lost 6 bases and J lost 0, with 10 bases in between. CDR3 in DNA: TGTGCCAGCACTAAGCGGCTCTCCTACAATGAGCAGTTCTTC. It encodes CASTKRLSYNEQFF.

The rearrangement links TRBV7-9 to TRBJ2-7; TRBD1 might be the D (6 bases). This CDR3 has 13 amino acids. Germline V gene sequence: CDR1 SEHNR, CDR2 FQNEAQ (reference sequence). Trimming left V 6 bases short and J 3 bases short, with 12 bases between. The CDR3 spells CASSPQGNYEQYF. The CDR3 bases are TGTGCCAGCAGTCCTCAGGGGAACTACGAGCAGTACTTC.